One sample yielded the 32 T cell receptor beta chains listed below, sequenced in a study of sequential checkpoint blockade in melanoma. Measured with immunoSEQ multiplex PCR; TCRdb has only the in-frame clones, and not every one. The repertoire holds thousands of clones, with about 25% as singletons. Treatment in this sample: randomized to nivolumab then ipilimumab (arm A) or the reverse (arm B). The sample in question was tumor tissue (inferred from file names), obtained from a patient given nivolumab and ipilimumab in sequence. Source of these receptors: a human donor with melanoma.

J is TRBJ1-2 and V is TRBV4-1; TRBD1 matches 12 bases. The length of the CDR3 is 16 residues. Germline loops: CDR1 MGHRA, CDR2 YSYEKL. Trimming took 0 bases from V and 2 from J; bases not matched to a gene: 1. This CDR3 is CASSQEGTGGNYGYTF. Written as DNA, the CDR3 is TGCGCCAGCAGCCAAGAAGGGACAGGGGGCAACTATGGCTACACCTTC.

This clone rates as medium-sized (0.01 to 0.1%). The CDR3 DNA follows: TGTGCCAGCAGCCTTACAGGGTTCGGCTACACCTTC. It translates to CASSLTGFGYTF. This chain uses TRBV6-8 with TRBJ1-2, with a tentative D call TRBD1 (6 bases). The V gene's germline CDR1 is MNHGY and CDR2 SAAAGT. Trimming cost V 6 bases and J 8 bases, with 13 bases left between them. The CDR3 is 12 residues long.

This clone was detected many times. The chain joins TRBV9 to TRBJ1-2; unclear D gene. CDR1 is SGDLS and CDR2 is YYNGEE in the germline V gene. This CDR3 is 14 amino acids long. V was trimmed by 0 bases and J by 3 bases, leaving 9 bases between them. CDR3 sequence (DNA): TGTGCCAGCAGCGTAGTCGGCAGCGACTATGGCTACACCTTC. Protein sequence: CASSVVGSDYGYTF.

By share, this clone ranks as medium-sized (0.01 to 0.1%). This rearrangement joins TRBV6-8 to TRBJ2-1; unclear D gene. The CDR3 is 15 amino acids. CDR1 MNHGY and CDR2 SAAAGT come from the germline V gene. V shed 6 bases and J shed 1 base, with 13 bases lying between them. CDR3 in DNA: TGTGCCAGCAGGGCACTTAGTCGGTCCTACAATGAGCAGTTCTTC. Its protein product is CASRALSRSYNEQFF.

This clone was seen a few times. The J gene is TRBJ2-7, the V gene TRBV19; tentative D call: TRBD1 (6 bases). Germline V lookup: CDR1 LNHDA, CDR2 SQIVND (reference sequence). The V end was cut by 8 bases, the J end by 3 bases, with 14 bases between. This CDR3 region has 13 residues. CDR3 sequence (DNA): TGTGCCAGTTCAGACAGGATCCTCTACGAGCAGTACTTC. Translating it yields CASSDRILYEQYF.

This clone has only a few counts. V and J are TRBV10-2 and TRBJ2-5; D is uncertain. V was cut by 4 bases and J by 1 base, with 4 bases left in between. The V gene's germline CDR1 is WSHSY and CDR2 SAAADI. This CDR3 has 12 residues. The CDR3 region has the DNA TGCGCCAGCAGTGTGGTCCAAGAGACCCAGTACTTC. It codes for CASSVVQETQYF.

This clone was seen repeatedly, ten times or more. The chain links TRBV11-3 to TRBJ1-1; D possibly corresponds to TRBD1 (6 bases). CDR1 is SGHNT and CDR2 is YENEEA in the germline V gene. V gave up 0 bases and J gave up 0 bases, with 8 bases separating them. The CDR3 has 15 amino acids. The CDR3, as DNA: TGTGCCAGCAGCTTAGACAGGGGCCTGAACACTGAAGCTTTCTTT. This encodes CASSLDRGLNTEAFF.

The CDR3 nucleotides read TGTGCCAGCAGCCAAGGGGGATCCTATAATTCACCCCTCCACTTT. It specifies CASSQGGSYNSPLHF. J is TRBJ1-6 and V is TRBV14; no clear D. Germline CDR1 SGHDN, CDR2 FVKESK. The CDR3 has 15 amino acids. V dropped 1 base and J dropped 1 base, with 5 bases sitting between them.

This clone was detected only once. This chain uses TRBV10-2 with TRBJ1-5, with unresolved D. V lost 7 bases, J lost 6 bases, and 13 bases lay in between. Germline V gene data show CDR1 as WSHSY and CDR2 as SAAADI. The CDR3 extends over 13 amino acids. The CDR3 nucleotides read TGCGCCAGCAAGTCCGGGATAGGTCAGCCCCAGCATTTT. Its protein product is CASKSGIGQPQHF.

The CDR3 sequence is CAVLEAYGYTF. CDR3 nucleotide sequence: TGTGCGGTCCTGGAGGCGTATGGCTACACCTTC. V and J are TRBV19 and TRBJ1-2; D is ambiguous. Germline values: CDR1 LNHDA, CDR2 SQIVND (reference sequence). This CDR3 has 11 amino acids.

V usage is TRBV12-5 and J usage is TRBJ1-4; 8 positions agree with TRBD1. With 0 bases clipped from V and 8 bases from J, the junction kept 11 bases outside the gene matches. The CDR3 totals 17 residues. Germline loops: CDR1 LGHNT, CDR2 FRNRAP. In DNA form, the CDR3 reads TGTGCTAGTGGTTTGGTAGGCGCGACAGGGGATCGGGAAAAACTGTTTTTT. Protein product: CASGLVGATGDREKLFF.

This clone was seen a handful of times. The chain uses TRBV19 and TRBJ2-2; D is undetermined. The CDR3 length is 15 residues. The germline V gene has CDR1 LNHDA and CDR2 SQIVND (reference sequence). V was cut by 11 bases and J by 6 bases, with 22 bases left in between. This CDR3 is CASNAERLLSGELFF. DNA for the CDR3: TGTGCCTCCAACGCAGAGCGCCTCCTGTCCGGGGAGCTGTTTTTT. Full variable domain (rest looked up from reference TRBV19 and TRBJ2-2): DGGITQSPKYLFRKEGQNVTLSCEQNLNHDAMYWYRQDPGQGLRLIYYSQIVNDFQKGDIAEGYSVSREKKESFPLTVTSAQKNPTAFYLCASNAERLLSGELFFGEGSRLTVL.

This clone is labeled medium-sized. V usage is TRBV4-1 and J usage is TRBJ2-2, with 7 bases that match TRBD1. In germline, CDR1 is MGHRA, CDR2 YSYEKL. This CDR3 is 15 amino acids long. The V and J ends lost 1 base and 3 bases, in that order; junction bases with no gene match: 2. The CDR3 region is CASSQAGGDTGELFF. The CDR3 DNA follows: TGCGCCAGCAGCCAAGCAGGGGGAGACACCGGGGAGCTGTTTTTT.

This clone was seen more than once but under ten times. The V and J genes are TRBV11-3 and TRBJ2-4; the D gene could be TRBD1 or TRBD2 (6 bases each). The CDR3 is 14 amino acids. CDR1 and CDR2 (germline): SGHNT, YENEEA. V was clipped by 3 bases and J by 8 bases, with 14 bases between them. The CDR3 here is CASSFFGGGDIQYF. CDR3 coding DNA: TGTGCCAGCAGCTTCTTCGGGGGCGGGGACATTCAGTACTTC. The full variable domain, its missing parts supplied by reference TRBV11-3 and TRBJ2-4, is EAGVVQSPRYKIIEKKQPVAFWCNPISGHNTLYWYLQNLGQGPELLIRYENEEAVDDSQLPKDRFSAERLKGVDSTLKIQPAELGDSAVYLCASSFFGGGDIQYFGAGTRLSVL.

The chain carries TRBV10-2 and TRBJ2-2; 11 positions match TRBD1. CDR3 length equals 16 residues. With V trimmed by 5 bases and J by 6 bases, 8 bases remained unmatched. CDR1 and CDR2 (germline): WSHSY, SAAADI. Here the CDR3 reads CASSFTGTGGAGELFF. CDR3 nucleotides: TGCGCCAGCAGTTTCACCGGGACAGGGGGTGCCGGGGAGCTGTTTTTT.

This clone was found a few times. The V call is TRBV6-8, the J call TRBJ2-1; 11 nucleotides agree with TRBD2. The CDR3 extends over 15 amino acids. The junction had 3 bases not matched to a gene; V was cut back by 5 bases and J by 3 bases. Germline CDR1 is MNHGY and CDR2 is SAAAGT. CDR3 coding DNA: TGTGCCAGCAGTGATGGGACTAGCGGCTACAATGAGCAGTTCTTC. Amino acids: CASSDGTSGYNEQFF.

This chain links TRBV5-1 with TRBJ2-1, with 9 bases fitting TRBD2. V lost 2 bases to trimming and J lost 3 bases; unmatched junction nucleotides: 3. Germline CDR1 is SGHRS and CDR2 is YFSETQ. This CDR3 is 15 amino acids long. This CDR3 reads CASSFSGSDYNEQFF. In DNA, the CDR3 is TGCGCCAGCAGCTTTAGCGGGAGCGACTACAATGAGCAGTTCTTC.

V is TRBV6-8 and J is TRBJ2-1; D is tentatively TRBD1 or TRBD2 (5 bases each). Trimming removed 6 bases at V and 7 bases at J, with 13 bases between. The CDR3 is 13 amino acids. Germline CDR1 is MNHGY and CDR2 is SAAAGT. The chain's CDR3 is CASSRLGANEQFF. CDR3 in DNA: TGTGCCAGCAGCAGACTCGGGGCGAATGAGCAGTTCTTC.

Judged by abundance, this clone is medium-sized. The chain couples TRBV6-8 to TRBJ2-5, with a possible D match to TRBD2 (6 bases). Trimming took off 8 bases at V and 5 bases at J, with 21 bases between the two ends. There are 15 residues in the CDR3. CDR1 MNHGY and CDR2 SAAAGT come from the germline V gene. CDR3 DNA: TGTGCCAGCTCGAGTGCGCCTAGCGCCCCGGAGACCCAGTACTTC. Amino acid sequence: CASSSAPSAPETQYF.

This clone appeared many times. This chain uses TRBV23-1 with TRBJ2-7; D unclear. TRBV23-1 belongs to the ORF category, with a function that is uncertain. V dropped 6 bases and J dropped 1 base, with 10 bases sitting between them. CDR3 length: 13 amino acids. CDR3 protein: CASSFARSYEQYF. In DNA, the CDR3 is TGCGCCAGCAGCTTCGCTCGTTCCTACGAGCAGTACTTC.

The rearrangement uses TRBV25-1 and TRBJ2-2; 11 bases fit TRBD1. Per the germline V gene, CDR1 is MGHDK and CDR2 is SYGVNS. The CDR3 has 16 amino acids. J gave up 5 bases and V 0 bases, and 2 bases lay outside the gene matches. CDR3 nucleotide sequence: TGTGCCAGCAGTGAATATCGGGACAGGGGGACCGGGGAGCTGTTTTTT. Protein product: CASSEYRDRGTGELFF.

This clone occurred many times. V gene TRBV11-3 combines with J gene TRBJ1-1, with 9 bases identical to TRBD1. This CDR3 is 14 amino acids long. Germline CDR1 and CDR2: SGHNT and YENEEA. Losses at the gene ends were 5 bases for V and 3 bases for J; bases not matched to a gene: 4. CDR3 sequence: CASSADRGDTEAFF. As DNA, the CDR3 is TGTGCCAGCAGCGCCGACAGGGGGGACACTGAAGCTTTCTTT.

V usage is TRBV10-2 and J usage is TRBJ1-6; D is ambiguous. CDR3 size: 13 residues. The germline V and J ends were trimmed by 4 bases and 10 bases, with 11 bases remaining between them. CDR1 and CDR2 from the germline V gene are WSHSY and SAAADI. The CDR3 sequence: CASSGQASSPLHF. CDR3 coding DNA: TGCGCCAGCAGTGGCCAGGCTTCCTCACCCCTCCACTTT.

This clone appeared a few times. CDR3 sequence: CASGTKTAGNEQFF. The CDR3 nucleotides read TGCGCCAGCGGAACTAAAACGGCGGGCAATGAGCAGTTCTTC. The V and J genes are TRBV4-1 and TRBJ2-1; weak D call: TRBD2 (5 bases). The germline gives CDR1 MGHRA, CDR2 YSYEKL. V shed 8 bases and J shed 6 bases, with 17 bases lying between them. This CDR3 spans 14 amino acids.

Judged by abundance, this clone is medium-sized (0.01 to 0.1%). The V gene is TRBV11-3, the J gene TRBJ2-7; D possibly corresponds to TRBD2 (5 bases). CDR1 and CDR2 (germline): SGHNT, YENEEA. The CDR3 has 16 residues. Trimming removed 3 bases at V and 0 bases at J, with 15 bases between. This chain's CDR3 is CASSLRGLDGSYEQYF. The CDR3 bases are TGTGCCAGCAGCTTGAGAGGGCTCGACGGCTCCTACGAGCAGTACTTC.

By share, this clone ranks as medium-sized. This sequence joins TRBV11-3 and TRBJ1-1; D ambiguous. With 2 bases removed from V and 0 bases from J, the gap between germline ends came to 13 bases. The CDR3 loop spans 16 amino acids. Per germline, CDR1 SGHNT and CDR2 YENEEA. The CDR3 here is CASSLLEAIMNTEAFF. The CDR3 coding sequence is TGTGCCAGCAGCTTACTGGAGGCAATCATGAACACTGAAGCTTTCTTT.

This chain uses TRBV29-1 with TRBJ1-3; D gene ambiguous. CDR1 and CDR2 from the germline V gene are SQVTM and ANQGSEA. Trimming left V 4 bases short and J 3 bases short, with 7 bases between. The CDR3 runs to 12 residues. CDR3 protein: CSVGSVGNTIYF. CDR3 coding DNA: TGCAGCGTTGGTAGCGTTGGAAACACCATATATTTT. The full variable domain, in which reference TRBV29-1 and TRBJ1-3 provide the parts outside the CDR3, is SAVISQKPSRDICQRGTSLTIQCQVDSQVTMMFWYRQQPGQSLTLIATANQGSEATYESGFVIDKFPISRPNLTFSTLTVSNMSPEDSSIYLCSVGSVGNTIYFGEGSWLTVV.

The rearrangement joins TRBV18 to TRBJ1-2, with 8 bases matching TRBD1. The trim removed 4 bases at V and 2 bases at J, leaving 6 bases unmatched. Looked up from germline, CDR1 is KGHSH and CDR2 is LQKENI. The CDR3 extends over 15 amino acids. CDR3 bases: TGTGCCAGCTCACGTGGGACAGGAGAGAACTATGGCTACACCTTC. Its translation is CASSRGTGENYGYTF.

The rearrangement links TRBV18 to TRBJ1-4, with D unresolved. From germline, CDR1 is KGHSH and CDR2 LQKENI. CDR3 size: 14 residues. Trimming stripped 4 bases from V and 0 bases from J, with 6 bases between. This CDR3 is CASSHLTTNEKLFF. The CDR3, as DNA: TGTGCCAGCTCACATCTAACAACTAATGAAAAACTGTTTTTT.

This clone turned up a few times. The chain joins TRBV6-8 to TRBJ2-1; 8 bases map to TRBD2. The CDR3 is made up of 14 amino acids. Germline CDR1 reads MNHGY; CDR2 reads SAAAGT. Trimming took 8 bases from V and 4 from J; bases not matched to a gene: 7. This CDR3 is CASSTSGLYNEQFF. DNA of the CDR3: TGTGCCAGCTCCACTAGCGGACTTTACAATGAGCAGTTCTTC.

This clone has a handful of counts. The rearrangement links TRBV6-8 to TRBJ2-7; 16 bases map to TRBD2. V was clipped by 5 bases and J by 7 bases; unmatched bases: 5. Germline-derived CDR1 and CDR2 are MNHGY and SAAAGT. The CDR3 runs 15 residues. This CDR3 reads CASSGTSGRAGEQYV. CDR3 coding DNA: TGTGCCAGCAGTGGGACTAGCGGGAGGGCCGGAGAGCAGTACGTC.

This clone was detected only a few times. This sequence joins TRBV6-8 and TRBJ1-3; no reliable D call. The CDR3 is 13 residues long. The V and J ends lost 5 bases and 2 bases respectively, with 7 bases between them. Germline CDR1 reads MNHGY; CDR2 reads SAAAGT. The CDR3 region has the DNA TGTGCCAGCAGTGAGGTTCCTGGAAACACCATATATTTT. Translating gives CASSEVPGNTIYF.